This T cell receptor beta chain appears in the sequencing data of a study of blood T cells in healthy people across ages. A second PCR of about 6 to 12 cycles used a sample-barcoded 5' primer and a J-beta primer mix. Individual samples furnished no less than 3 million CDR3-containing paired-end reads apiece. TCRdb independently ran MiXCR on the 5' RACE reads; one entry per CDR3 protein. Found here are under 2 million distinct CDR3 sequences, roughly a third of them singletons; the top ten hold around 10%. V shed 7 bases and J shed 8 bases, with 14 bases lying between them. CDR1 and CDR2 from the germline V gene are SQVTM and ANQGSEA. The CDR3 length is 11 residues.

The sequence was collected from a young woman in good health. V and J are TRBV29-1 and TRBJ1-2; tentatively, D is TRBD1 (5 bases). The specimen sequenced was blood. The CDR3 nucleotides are TGCAGCGCCAGGGTCAGGGACGGCTACACCTTC. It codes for CSARVRDGYTF.